A selection of T cell receptor beta chains follows, all from one sample in a study of cytomegalovirus exposure and HLA in healthy donors. Sequenced by immunoSEQ multiplex PCR; TCRdb stores in-frame clones only, minus some. Of tens of thousands of clones in the sample, 60% to 85% were seen once. Sequencing input: PBMCs. Receptors originate from a man in his forties or fifties in good health and CMV-seronegative. The CDR3 runs from the conserved cysteine through the conserved F or W. A D gene is named only where the DNA matches it firmly. Size values are once, few and many counts, or a class for expanded clones, and some rows have none.

abundance,v_gene,len,j_gene,d_gene,CDR3aa,CDR3nt
NA,TRBV6-4,15,TRBJ2-3,NA,CASSDAASEADTQYF,TGTGCCAGCAGTGACGCGGCTAGCGAGGCAGATACGCAGTATTTT
few,TRBV11-2,15,TRBJ2-7,NA,CASSLSQGKGYEQYF,TGTGCCAGCAGCTTATCACAGGGTAAGGGGTACGAGCAGTACTTC
once,TRBV11-2,12,TRBJ2-5,NA,CASTQGEETQYF,TGTGCCAGCACCCAGGGTGAGGAGACCCAGTACTTC
NA,TRBV5-4,16,TRBJ2-3,TRBD2,CASSPGGLAGADTQYF,TGTGCCAGCAGCCCCGGTGGGCTAGCGGGAGCAGATACGCAGTATTTT
NA,TRBV9,16,TRBJ2-2,NA,CASSVGSTVVTGELFF,TGTGCCAGCAGCGTAGGGTCCACAGTCGTCACCGGGGAGCTGTTTTTT
NA,TRBV7-9,16,TRBJ2-2,NA,CASSLAARRDTGELFF,TGTGCCAGCAGCTTAGCAGCGAGGAGGGACACCGGGGAGCTGTTTTTT
few,TRBV6-6,16,TRBJ1-1,NA,CASSYNPRDMNTEAFF,TGTGCCAGCAGTTACAACCCCAGGGATATGAACACTGAAGCTTTCTTT
NA,TRBV30,15,TRBJ1-1,NA,CAWSVQDSRNTEAFF,TGTGCCTGGAGTGTACAGGACAGCCGGAACACTGAAGCTTTCTTT
NA,TRBV28,15,TRBJ1-5,NA,CASKPRAGRHQPQHF,TGTGCCAGCAAACCCAGGGCGGGGAGGCATCAGCCCCAGCATTTT
NA,TRBV28,17,TRBJ1-1,TRBD1,CASSLTRGQGLNTEAFF,TGTGCCAGCAGTTTAACCAGGGGGCAGGGGTTGAACACTGAAGCTTTCTTT
few,TRBV27,13,TRBJ1-2,TRBD1,CASSPWDSYGYTF,TGTGCCAGCAGTCCATGGGACAGCTATGGCTACACCTTC
NA,TRBV9,19,TRBJ1-4,TRBD1,CASSGAPGQGARTNEKLFF,TGTGCCAGCAGCGGAGCCCCAGGACAGGGGGCGCGGACTAATGAAAAACTGTTTTTT
NA,TRBV30,13,TRBJ1-1,TRBD1,CAWRRQGNTEAFF,TGTGCCTGGAGGCGACAGGGGAACACTGAAGCTTTCTTT
once,TRBV4-3,17,TRBJ1-3,TRBD1,CASSRGGQGGSGNTIYF,TGCGCCAGCAGCCGAGGTGGACAGGGAGGATCTGGAAACACCATATATTTT
NA,TRBV19,16,TRBJ1-5,TRBD1,CASSPPPGQGDQPQHF,TGTGCCAGTAGTCCTCCCCCCGGACAGGGAGATCAGCCCCAGCATTTT
NA,TRBV9,14,TRBJ2-1,TRBD2,CASSQSGSYYEQFF,TGTGCCAGCAGCCAAAGCGGGAGTTACTATGAGCAGTTCTTC
NA,TRBV5-4,13,TRBJ1-2,NA,CASRGLRNYGYTF,TGTGCCAGCAGGGGACTCAGAAACTATGGCTACACCTTC
once,TRBV28,14,TRBJ1-1,TRBD1,CASSQPGTGSQAFF,TGTGCCAGCAGTCAACCCGGGACAGGGTCTCAAGCTTTCTTT
NA,TRBV29-1,12,TRBJ1-2,TRBD1,CSVETGGYGYTF,TGCAGCGTTGAGACAGGGGGCTATGGCTACACCTTC
NA,TRBV5-6,19,TRBJ2-5,TRBD1,CASSLLGTGAATNQETQYF,TGTGCCAGCAGCCTCTTAGGGACAGGGGCCGCAACCAACCAAGAGACCCAGTACTTC
NA,TRBV30,14,TRBJ2-2,TRBD1,CAWSEDRVVGELFF,TGTGCCTGGAGTGAGGACAGGGTAGTCGGGGAGCTGTTTTTT
NA,TRBV28,18,TRBJ2-6,TRBD1,CASSAPGGANSGANVLTF,TGTGCCAGCAGTGCACCAGGGGGCGCGAATAGTGGGGCCAACGTCCTGACTTTC
NA,TRBV5-4,11,TRBJ2-7,NA,CASSLGQAKYF,TGTGCCAGCAGCTTGGGTCAGGCAAAGTACTTC
NA,TRBV27,16,TRBJ2-3,TRBD2,CASSIRLAGVADTQYF,TGTGCCAGCAGTATTCGACTAGCGGGAGTAGCAGATACGCAGTATTTT
NA,TRBV5-8,14,TRBJ1-2,NA,CASSFPLANYGYTF,TGTGCCAGCAGCTTCCCACTAGCTAACTATGGCTACACCTTC
NA,TRBV29-1,15,TRBJ2-5,TRBD1,CSGDPGQGFRETQYF,TGCAGCGGTGACCCGGGACAGGGCTTTAGAGAGACCCAGTACTTC
NA,TRBV9,19,TRBJ2-3,TRBD2,CASSPRGASGGGGVDTQYF,TGTGCCAGCAGCCCCCGCGGGGCTAGCGGAGGCGGAGGGGTAGATACGCAGTATTTT
once,TRBV9,16,TRBJ1-2,NA,CASSVESQGKDYGYTF,TGTGCCAGCAGCGTAGAGTCTCAGGGAAAGGACTATGGCTACACCTTC
NA,TRBV28,20,TRBJ2-1,TRBD2,CASSYSPGLAETFSYNEQFF,TGTGCCAGCAGTTACTCCCCGGGACTAGCAGAGACTTTCTCCTACAATGAGCAGTTCTTC
NA,TRBV18,15,TRBJ1-1,TRBD1,CASSPETGAMTEAFF,TGTGCCAGCTCACCAGAGACAGGGGCTATGACTGAAGCTTTCTTT
NA,TRBV29-1,15,TRBJ2-1,NA,CSVGGPGTLNNEQFF,TGCAGCGTTGGTGGACCGGGGACTCTCAACAATGAGCAGTTCTTC
NA,TRBV30,13,TRBJ2-7,TRBD1,CAWNQQGAQEQYF,TGCGCCTGGAACCAACAGGGGGCGCAGGAGCAGTACTTC
NA,TRBV7-2,14,TRBJ1-2,TRBD1,CASSLEGTGTGYTF,TGTGCCAGCAGCTTAGAAGGGACAGGGACTGGCTACACCTTC
NA,TRBV5-1,15,TRBJ2-2,NA,CASSLGPSGTGELFF,TGCGCCAGCAGCCTAGGCCCCAGCGGAACCGGGGAGCTGTTTTTT
NA,TRBV30,15,TRBJ2-3,TRBD2,CAWRSGISRTDTQYF,TGTGCCTGGAGAAGCGGGATTTCCCGCACAGATACGCAGTATTTT
NA,TRBV7-8,15,TRBJ1-1,NA,CASSSSGIRGTEAFF,TGTGCCAGCAGCTCTTCGGGCATTCGCGGGACTGAAGCTTTCTTT
NA,TRBV7-2,17,TRBJ2-7,TRBD2,CASSLGVSSGRSYEQYF,TGTGCCAGCAGCTTAGGGGTATCTAGCGGGAGATCATACGAGCAGTACTTC
NA,TRBV6-4,13,TRBJ2-2,NA,CASSDQGAGELFF,TGTGCCAGCAGTGACCAGGGCGCCGGGGAGCTGTTTTTT
NA,TRBV16,15,TRBJ1-5,TRBD1,CASSGWTGNNQPQHF,TGTGCCAGCAGCGGATGGACAGGGAACAATCAGCCCCAGCATTTT
NA,TRBV30,14,TRBJ2-1,NA,CASSAGTTYNEQFF,TGTGCCTCCTCGGCGGGGACCACCTACAATGAGCAGTTCTTC
NA,TRBV19,14,TRBJ1-3,TRBD1,CASSIGTGGNTIYF,TGTGCCAGTAGTATCGGGACAGGGGGAAACACCATATATTTT
NA,TRBV4-3,15,TRBJ1-5,NA,CASSQDGQGNQPQHF,TGCGCCAGCAGCCAAGATGGGCAGGGGAATCAGCCCCAGCATTTT
few,TRBV30,14,TRBJ2-1,TRBD2,CAWEGLAAYNEQFF,TGTGCCTGGGAGGGACTAGCGGCCTACAATGAGCAGTTCTTC
once,TRBV6-5,15,TRBJ2-2,NA,CASSYFQGNTGELFF,TGTGCCAGCAGTTACTTTCAGGGGAACACCGGGGAGCTGTTTTTT
NA,TRBV27,18,TRBJ2-3,TRBD2,CASSPRTSGRAGSVAQYF,TGTGCCAGCAGTCCCCGGACTAGCGGGAGGGCCGGTTCGGTAGCGCAGTATTTT
NA,TRBV7-9,12,TRBJ1-1,NA,CSSSLGATEAFF,TGTTCCAGCAGCTTAGGGGCGACTGAAGCTTTCTTT
NA,TRBV10-3,14,TRBJ2-7,TRBD2,CAIRGTSGTYEQYF,TGTGCCATCAGGGGGACTAGCGGGACTTACGAGCAGTACTTC
few,TRBV7-2,14,TRBJ2-5,NA,CASSPGTFQETQYF,TGTGCCAGCAGTCCCGGGACTTTCCAAGAGACCCAGTACTTC
NA,TRBV5-1,16,TRBJ2-2,TRBD1,CASSPHGQGTTGELFF,TGCGCCAGCAGCCCCCACGGACAGGGGACCACCGGGGAGCTGTTTTTT
NA,TRBV19,15,TRBJ2-3,TRBD2,CASSRPGLAADTQYF,TGTGCCAGTAGTAGACCGGGACTAGCGGCAGATACGCAGTATTTT
NA,TRBV11-2,13,TRBJ2-1,NA,CASSLSSYNEQFF,TGTGCCAGCAGCTTGAGCTCCTACAATGAGCAGTTCTTC
NA,TRBV18,15,TRBJ1-1,NA,CASSPVGQINTEAFF,TGTGCCAGCTCACCAGTCGGACAGATTAACACTGAAGCTTTCTTT
NA,TRBV6-6,15,TRBJ2-3,NA,CASRNLASSTDTQYF,TGTGCCAGCAGAAACTTAGCGAGTAGCACAGATACGCAGTATTTT
NA,TRBV7-6,15,TRBJ2-1,NA,CASSFRGPNYNEQFF,TGTGCCAGCAGCTTCAGGGGCCCGAATTACAATGAGCAGTTCTTC
NA,TRBV30,13,TRBJ2-6,NA,CAWRHSGANVLTF,TGTGCCTGGCGACACTCTGGGGCCAACGTCCTGACTTTC
few,TRBV5-4,17,TRBJ2-7,TRBD2,CASSQGLADSIPYEQYF,TGTGCCAGCAGCCAGGGACTAGCGGACTCCATCCCCTACGAGCAGTACTTC
NA,TRBV9,18,TRBJ2-1,TRBD2,CASSVDPRGETSNNEQFF,TGTGCCAGCAGCGTAGACCCGAGGGGTGAGACTAGCAACAATGAGCAGTTCTTC
NA,TRBV7-9,12,TRBJ2-7,NA,CASSFSSYEQYF,TGTGCCAGCAGCTTCAGCTCCTACGAGCAGTACTTC
NA,TRBV23-1,16,TRBJ2-7,TRBD1,CASSRITRDSDYEQYF,TGCGCCAGCTCCCGAATAACCCGGGACAGCGACTACGAGCAGTACTTC
NA,TRBV18,15,TRBJ2-1,TRBD2,CASSPTSGIEWEQFF,TGTGCCAGCTCGCCGACTAGCGGGATAGAATGGGAGCAGTTCTTC